This TCR beta chain is from a study of CXCR3-negative and CXCR3-positive naive CD8 T cells. CD45RO-CCR7+CD27+CD95- marked naive CD8+ T cells. Points on this clonotype: Antigen specificity is unknown.

The CDR3 spans 13 residues. CDR1 and CDR2 (germline): MNHEY, SVGEGT. The TRB cDNA libraries were prepared by 5' RACE with UMI labels. TCRdb reanalyzed the 5' RACE reads, giving one entry per CDR3 protein sequence and no DNA. Recorded for this sample: approximately 24,000 distinct CDR3 sequences. Study findings and constraints: For naive cells, CXCR3-negative and CXCR3-positive subsets had similar TRBV-TRBJ usage; for memory cells, usage differed.

Material for sequencing was naive CXCR3- CD8+ T cells from blood. Subset described: CD45RO-CCR7+CD27+CD95- naive CD8+ T cells lacking CXCR3 (TNR3-). The chain employs TRBV6-2 or TRBV6-3 and TRBJ1-1. This sequence was found in a human donor in good health. Some clones in this sample may be carry-over from other donors' samples. CDR3 protein: CASSYSEVSEAFF.